This TCR beta chain appears in the sequencing data of a study of technical replicates of blood from a handful of donors. Libraries were prepared by immunoSEQ multiplex PCR; TCRdb keeps only in-frame clonotypes and omits some of them. The repertoire consists of roughly 80,000 clones, with around 94% occurring once and the leading ten covering about 0.37%. The CDR3 runs to 15 residues. Germline CDR1 reads MNHEY; CDR2 reads SVGAGI. V was shortened by 5 bases and J by 5 bases, with 19 bases between the two germline ends. Sequences were obtained from T cells isolated from PBMCs. This rearrangement joins TRBV6-5 to TRBJ2-7, with D unresolved. The receptor was isolated from a human donor in good health. CDR3 loop: CASSHYSFVRNEQYF. The CDR3 DNA is TGTGCCAGCAGTCACTACAGTTTCGTTCGTAACGAGCAGTACTTC.